The entry below gives a single TCR beta chain sequence along with its context. The data belong to a study of blood T cell repertoires in COVID-19. At the level of the study: PBMCs, B-cell-depleted T cells, or T cells provided the cDNA or gDNA that made up the material.

Original processing methods: Counts of nucleated cells, estimated from reference gene primer amplification, were obtained. Profiling relied on immunoSEQ multiplex PCR, and the TCRdb table lists in-frame clones only, not all of them. That table gives V, J and clone size, and the DNA gave D and trimming. This sample carries tens of thousands of clones, approximately 90% of them seen once, and the ten largest clones take almost 4%. Sequencing was carried out using peripheral blood. The clonotype was recovered from a man between 50 and 59 years old with acute or convalescent COVID-19.

The CDR3 region has the DNA TGTGCCAGCAGCGTAGCTTGGACAGGTCCGTTTAACTATGGCTACACCTTC. Protein sequence: CASSVAWTGPFNYGYTF. The chain is built from TRBV9 and TRBJ1-2; 7 bases map to TRBD1. The CDR3 extends over 17 amino acids. Germline V gene data show CDR1 as SGDLS and CDR2 as YYNGEE. J lost 1 base, V lost 0 bases, and 9 bases had no gene match.